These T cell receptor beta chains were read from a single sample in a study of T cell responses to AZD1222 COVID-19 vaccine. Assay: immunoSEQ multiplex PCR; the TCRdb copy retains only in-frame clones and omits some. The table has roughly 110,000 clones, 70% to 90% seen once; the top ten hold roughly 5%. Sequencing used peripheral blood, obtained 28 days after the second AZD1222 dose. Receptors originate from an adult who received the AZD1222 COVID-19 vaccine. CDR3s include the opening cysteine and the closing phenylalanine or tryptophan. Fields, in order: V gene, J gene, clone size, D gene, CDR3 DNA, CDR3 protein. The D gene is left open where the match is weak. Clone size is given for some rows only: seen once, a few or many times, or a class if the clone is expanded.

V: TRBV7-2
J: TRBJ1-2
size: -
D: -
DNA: TGTGCCAGCAGCTACAACATGGGGAAGGGTGGCTACACCTTC
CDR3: CASSYNMGKGGYTF

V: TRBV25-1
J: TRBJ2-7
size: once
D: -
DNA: TGTGCCAGCAGTGGTAGACTCCACGGCGAGCAGTACTTC
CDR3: CASSGRLHGEQYF

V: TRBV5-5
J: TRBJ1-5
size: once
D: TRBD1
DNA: TGTGCCAGCAGCTCAACAGGGGACCAGCCCCAGCATTTT
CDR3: CASSSTGDQPQHF

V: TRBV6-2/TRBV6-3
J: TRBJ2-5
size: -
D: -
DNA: TGTGCCAGCAGTATTGGGGGGTTCGGGGAGACCCAGTACTTC
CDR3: CASSIGGFGETQYF

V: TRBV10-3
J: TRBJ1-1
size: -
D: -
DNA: TGTGCCATCATCGGGAACGGCGAAGCTTTCTTT
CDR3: CAIIGNGEAFF

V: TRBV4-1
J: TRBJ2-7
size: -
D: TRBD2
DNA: TGCGCCAGCAGCCAAGACCCTAGCGGGGCAAGCTACGAGCAGTACTTC
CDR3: CASSQDPSGASYEQYF

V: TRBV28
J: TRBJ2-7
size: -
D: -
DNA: TGTGCCAGCAGCCCCCGCTGGAAATCGTACGAGCAGTACTTC
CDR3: CASSPRWKSYEQYF

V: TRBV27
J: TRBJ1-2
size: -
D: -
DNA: TGTGCCAGCAGTTTATCTGGGGGGTTGGGCTACACCTTC
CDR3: CASSLSGGLGYTF

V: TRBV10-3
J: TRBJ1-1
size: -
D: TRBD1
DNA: TGTGCCATCAGACCAACAGGGGACTTCTTCGCTGAAGCTTTCTTT
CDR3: CAIRPTGDFFAEAFF

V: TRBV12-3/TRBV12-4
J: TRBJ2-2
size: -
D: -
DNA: TGTGCCAGCAGTCCCAGCACCGGGGAGCTGTTTTTT
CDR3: CASSPSTGELFF

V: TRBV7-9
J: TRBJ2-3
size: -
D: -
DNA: TGTGCCAGCAGCGGGCAGGGAGATACGCAGTATTTT
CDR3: CASSGQGDTQYF

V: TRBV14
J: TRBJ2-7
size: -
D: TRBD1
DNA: TGTGCCAGCAGCCTTAGGGGGCCGCCTCACTTC
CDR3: CASSLRGPPHF

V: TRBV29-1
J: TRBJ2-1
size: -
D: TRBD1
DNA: TGCAGCGTTGAAGCGGCAGGGGGCTTCAATGAGCAGTTCTTC
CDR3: CSVEAAGGFNEQFF

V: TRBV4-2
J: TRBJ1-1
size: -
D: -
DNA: TGTGCCAGCAGCCAAGGGAGGGATTGGAACACTGAAGCTTTCTTT
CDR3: CASSQGRDWNTEAFF

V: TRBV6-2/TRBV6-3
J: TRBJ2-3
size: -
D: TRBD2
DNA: TGTGCCAGCAGTTACCTCACCGAGGGACTAGCGGGGGGGCCGGCGTATTTT
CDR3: CASSYLTEGLAGGPAYF

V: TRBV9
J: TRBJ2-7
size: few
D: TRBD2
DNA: TGTGCCAGCAGCGTAGGAGGTGCGGGGGGCTTCTCCTACGAGCAGTACTTC
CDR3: CASSVGGAGGFSYEQYF

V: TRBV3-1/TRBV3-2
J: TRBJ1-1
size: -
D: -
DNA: TGTGCCAGCAGCCAAACGGACGGGAACACTGAAGCTTTCTTT
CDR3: CASSQTDGNTEAFF

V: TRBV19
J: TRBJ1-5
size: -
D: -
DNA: TGTGCCGGCAGTGGACGGGGCGGGGGTCAGCCCCAGCATTTT
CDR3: CAGSGRGGGQPQHF

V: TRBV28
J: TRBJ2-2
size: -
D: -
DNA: TGTGCCAGCAGTTTAGAGCCCGGCCAAGCCGGGGAGCTGTTTTTT
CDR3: CASSLEPGQAGELFF

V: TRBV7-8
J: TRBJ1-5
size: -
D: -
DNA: TGTGCCAGCAGCTTAGTGGGAGGGGCGGATCAGCCCCAGCATTTT
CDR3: CASSLVGGADQPQHF

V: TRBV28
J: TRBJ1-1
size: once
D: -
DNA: TGTGCCAGCAGTTTTACCGGGCAGGGGAACACTGAAGCTTTCTTT
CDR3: CASSFTGQGNTEAFF

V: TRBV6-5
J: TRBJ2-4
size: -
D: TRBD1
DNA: TGTGCCAGCAGCCTACCAGGGGGTATTCAGTACTTC
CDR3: CASSLPGGIQYF

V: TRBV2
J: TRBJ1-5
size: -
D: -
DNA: TGTGCCAGCAGTGGATGGGGGAAGTCGAATCAGCCCCAGCATTTT
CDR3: CASSGWGKSNQPQHF

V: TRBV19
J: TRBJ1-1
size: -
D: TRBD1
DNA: TGTGCCAGTAGGAGGACAGGGACGACCATGAACACTGAAGCTTTCTTT
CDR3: CASRRTGTTMNTEAFF

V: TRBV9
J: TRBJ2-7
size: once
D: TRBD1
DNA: TGTGCCAGCAGCGTAGGGGACAGGGCCAGGTCCTACGAGCAGTACTTC
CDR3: CASSVGDRARSYEQYF

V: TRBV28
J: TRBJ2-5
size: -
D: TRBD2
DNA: TGTGCCAGCAGACCCTCGGGAGGGGCCGCAGAGACCCAGTACTTC
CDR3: CASRPSGGAAETQYF

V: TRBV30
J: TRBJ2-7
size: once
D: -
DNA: TGTGCCTTCAATCGACAGTCTGAGCAGTACTTC
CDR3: CAFNRQSEQYF

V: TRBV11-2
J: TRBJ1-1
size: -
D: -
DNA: TGTGCCAGCAGCTTAGAGGAAGGCACTGAAGCTTTCTTT
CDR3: CASSLEEGTEAFF

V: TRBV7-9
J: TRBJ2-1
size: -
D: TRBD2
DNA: TGTGCCAGCAGTCAATTCAGCGGGGGCCACTACAATGAGCAGTTCTTC
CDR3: CASSQFSGGHYNEQFF

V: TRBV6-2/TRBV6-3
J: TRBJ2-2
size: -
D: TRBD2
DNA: TGTGCCAGCAGCACTGGGACTAGCGGGGGGGCCGCACACCCCGCCGGGGAGCTGTTTTTT
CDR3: CASSTGTSGGAAHPAGELFF

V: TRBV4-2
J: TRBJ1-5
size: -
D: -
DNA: TGTGCCAGCAGCCAAAAGGCGGATAGGGTGAATTTCAATCAGCCCCAGCATTTT
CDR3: CASSQKADRVNFNQPQHF